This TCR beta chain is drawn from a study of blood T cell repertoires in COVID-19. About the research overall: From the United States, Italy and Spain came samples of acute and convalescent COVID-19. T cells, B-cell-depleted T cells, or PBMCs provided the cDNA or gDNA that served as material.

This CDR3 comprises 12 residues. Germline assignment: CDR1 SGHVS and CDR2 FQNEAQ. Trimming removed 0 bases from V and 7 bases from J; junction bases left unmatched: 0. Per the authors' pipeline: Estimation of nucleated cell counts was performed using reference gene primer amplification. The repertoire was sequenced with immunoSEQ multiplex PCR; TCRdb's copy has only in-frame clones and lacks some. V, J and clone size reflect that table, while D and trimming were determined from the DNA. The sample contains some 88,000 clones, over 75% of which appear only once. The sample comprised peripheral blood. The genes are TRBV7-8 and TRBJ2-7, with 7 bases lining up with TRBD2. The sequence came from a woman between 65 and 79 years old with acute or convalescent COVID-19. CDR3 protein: CASSLAAGEQYV. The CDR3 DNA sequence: TGTGCCAGCAGCTTAGCAGCGGGAGAGCAGTACGTC.